This T cell receptor beta chain was documented in a study of cytomegalovirus exposure and HLA in healthy donors. General observations from the study: In an earlier analysis, productive rearrangement rates for most beta V segments clustered near 87% or 30%. TRBV6-2, TRBV6-3 and other indistinguishable V segments were excluded.

All the people who gave samples were healthy bone marrow donors. Nominal health characterized the donors when sampled, though unrecorded immune exposures were likely. Per germline, CDR1 MNHNS and CDR2 SASEGT. V was shortened by 1 base and J by 8 bases, with 8 bases between the two germline ends. The CDR3 spans 13 residues. A note on this clone: Its target is not known.

In the PCR, 60 Vbeta and 13 Jbeta primers were used. Sequencing used immunoSEQ multiplex PCR; TCRdb keeps in-frame clones, though not all of them. This table has more than 100,000 clones, about 80% appearing once. The chain carries TRBV6-1 and TRBJ1-4; TRBD1 might be the D (6 bases). The receptor comes from a female donor in good health and CMV-seropositive. The sample was PBMCs. The CDR3 protein is CASSEGGREKLFF. CDR3 bases: TGTGCCAGCAGTGAAGGGGGGCGGGAAAAACTGTTTTTT.